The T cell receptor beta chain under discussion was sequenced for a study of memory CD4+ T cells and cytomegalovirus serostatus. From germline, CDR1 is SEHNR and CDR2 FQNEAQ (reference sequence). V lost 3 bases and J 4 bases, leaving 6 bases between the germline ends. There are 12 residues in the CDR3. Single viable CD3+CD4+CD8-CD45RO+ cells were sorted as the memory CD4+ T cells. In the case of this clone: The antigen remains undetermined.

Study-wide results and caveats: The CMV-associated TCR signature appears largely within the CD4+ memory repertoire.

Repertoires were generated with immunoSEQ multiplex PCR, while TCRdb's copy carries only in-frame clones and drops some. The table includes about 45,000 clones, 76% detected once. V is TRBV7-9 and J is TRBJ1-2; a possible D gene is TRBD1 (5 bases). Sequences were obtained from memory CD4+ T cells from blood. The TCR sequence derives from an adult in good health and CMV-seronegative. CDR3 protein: CASSLRGYGYTF. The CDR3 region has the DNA TGTGCCAGCAGCTTGAGGGGCTATGGCTACACCTTC. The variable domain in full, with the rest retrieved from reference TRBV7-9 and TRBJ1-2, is DTGVSQNPRHKITKRGQNVTFRCDPISEHNRLYWYRQTLGQGPEFLTYFQNEAQLEKSRLLSDRFSAERPKGSFSTLEIQRTEQGDSAMYLCASSLRGYGYTFGSGTRLTVV.